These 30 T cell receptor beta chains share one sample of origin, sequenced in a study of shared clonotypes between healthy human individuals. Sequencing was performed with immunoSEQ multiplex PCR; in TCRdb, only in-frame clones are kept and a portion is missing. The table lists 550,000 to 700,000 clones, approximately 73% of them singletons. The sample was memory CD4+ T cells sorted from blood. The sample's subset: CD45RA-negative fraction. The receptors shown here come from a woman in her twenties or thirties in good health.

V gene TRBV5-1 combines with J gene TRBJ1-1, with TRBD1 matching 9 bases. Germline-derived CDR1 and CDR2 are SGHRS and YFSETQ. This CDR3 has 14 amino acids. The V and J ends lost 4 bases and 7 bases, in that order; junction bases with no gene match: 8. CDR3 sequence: CASSIRDRVSEAFF. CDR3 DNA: TGCGCCAGCAGCATACGGGACAGGGTTAGTGAAGCTTTCTTT. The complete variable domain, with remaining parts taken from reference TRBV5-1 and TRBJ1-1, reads KAGVTQTPRYLIKTRGQQVTLSCSPISGHRSVSWYQQTPGQGLQFLFEYFSETQRNKGNFPGRFSGRQFSNSRSEMNVSTLELGDSALYLCASSIRDRVSEAFFGQGTRLTVV.

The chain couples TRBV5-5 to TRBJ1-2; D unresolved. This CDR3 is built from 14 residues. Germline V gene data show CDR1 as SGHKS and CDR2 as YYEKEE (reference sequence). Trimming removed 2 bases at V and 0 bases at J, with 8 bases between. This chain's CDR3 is CASSFGGTNYGYTF. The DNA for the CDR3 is TGTGCCAGCAGCTTTGGCGGAACTAACTATGGCTACACCTTC.

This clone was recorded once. The CDR3 sequence is CASSIFFRQGHQPQHF. The DNA of the CDR3 is TGTGCCAGTAGTATTTTTTTTCGACAGGGGCATCAGCCCCAGCATTTT. The chain uses TRBV19 and TRBJ1-5; TRBD1 matches 8 bases. Germline loops: CDR1 LNHDA, CDR2 SQIVND (reference sequence). CDR3 length: 16 amino acids. The trim removed 3 bases at V and 5 bases at J, leaving 9 bases unmatched.

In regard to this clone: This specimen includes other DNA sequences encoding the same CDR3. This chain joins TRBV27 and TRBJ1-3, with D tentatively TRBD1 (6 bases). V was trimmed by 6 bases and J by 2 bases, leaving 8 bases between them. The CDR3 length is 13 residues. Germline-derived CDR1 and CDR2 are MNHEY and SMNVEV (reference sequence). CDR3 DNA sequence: TGTGCCAGCAGACCAGGGGCTGGAAACACCATATATTTT. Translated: CASRPGAGNTIYF.

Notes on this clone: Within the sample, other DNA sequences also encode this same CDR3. The CDR3 DNA sequence: TGTGCCAGCAGTGAACAGGGTGACACTGAAGCTTTCTTT. It encodes CASSEQGDTEAFF. The chain employs TRBV6-4 and TRBJ1-1; D may be TRBD1 (6 bases). This CDR3 contains 13 residues. V lost 3 bases and J 3 bases, leaving 8 bases between the germline ends. The V gene's germline CDR1 is MRHNA and CDR2 SNTAGT.

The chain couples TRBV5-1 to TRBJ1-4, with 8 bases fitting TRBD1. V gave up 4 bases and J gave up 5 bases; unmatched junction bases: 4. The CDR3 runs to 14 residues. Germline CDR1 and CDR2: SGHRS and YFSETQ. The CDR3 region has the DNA TGCGCCAGCAGCCAATGGACAGGGAATGAAAAACTGTTTTTT. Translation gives CASSQWTGNEKLFF.

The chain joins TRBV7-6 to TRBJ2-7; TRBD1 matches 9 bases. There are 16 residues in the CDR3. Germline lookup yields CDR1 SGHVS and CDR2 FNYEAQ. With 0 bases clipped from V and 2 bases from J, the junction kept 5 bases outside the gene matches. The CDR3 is CASSLAWDRVAYEQYF. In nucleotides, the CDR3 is TGTGCCAGCAGCTTAGCGTGGGACAGGGTTGCCTACGAGCAGTACTTC.

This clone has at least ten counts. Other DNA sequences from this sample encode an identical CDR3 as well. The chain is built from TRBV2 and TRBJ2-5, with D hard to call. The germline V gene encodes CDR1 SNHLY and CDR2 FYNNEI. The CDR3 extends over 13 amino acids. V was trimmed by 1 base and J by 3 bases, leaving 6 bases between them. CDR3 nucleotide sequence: TGTGCCAGCAGTGAAGGGCAGGAAGAGACCCAGTACTTC. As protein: CASSEGQEETQYF. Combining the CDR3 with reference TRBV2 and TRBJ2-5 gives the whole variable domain EPEVTQTPSHQVTQMGQEVILRCVPISNHLYFYWYRQILGQKVEFLVSFYNNEISEKSEIFDDQFSVERPDGSNFTLKIRSTKLEDSAMYFCASSEGQEETQYFGPGTRLLVL.

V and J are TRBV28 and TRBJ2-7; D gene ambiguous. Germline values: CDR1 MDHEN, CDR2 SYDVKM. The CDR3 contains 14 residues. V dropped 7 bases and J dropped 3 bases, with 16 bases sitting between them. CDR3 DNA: TGTGCCAGCACCAAACTCGGGTACGGCTACGAGCAGTACTTC. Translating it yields CASTKLGYGYEQYF.

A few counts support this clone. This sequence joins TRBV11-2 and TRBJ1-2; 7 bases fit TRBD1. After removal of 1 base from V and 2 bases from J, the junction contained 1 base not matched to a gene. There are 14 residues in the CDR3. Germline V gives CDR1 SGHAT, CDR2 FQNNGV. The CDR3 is CASSLARGNYGYTF. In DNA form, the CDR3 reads TGTGCCAGCAGCTTAGCCAGGGGGAACTATGGCTACACCTTC.

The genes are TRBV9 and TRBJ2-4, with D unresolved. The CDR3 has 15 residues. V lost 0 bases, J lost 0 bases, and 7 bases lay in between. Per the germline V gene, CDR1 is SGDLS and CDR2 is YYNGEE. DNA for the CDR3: TGTGCCAGCAGCGTAGATCAGGCAGCCAAAAACATTCAGTACTTC. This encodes CASSVDQAAKNIQYF.

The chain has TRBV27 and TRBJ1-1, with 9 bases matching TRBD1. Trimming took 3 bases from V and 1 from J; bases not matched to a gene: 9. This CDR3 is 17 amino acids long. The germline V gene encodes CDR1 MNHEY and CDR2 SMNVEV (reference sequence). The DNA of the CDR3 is TGTGCCAGCAGTTTCCTTAGGCTGGGACAGGGGAACACTGAAGCTTTCTTT. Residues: CASSFLRLGQGNTEAFF.

CDR3 sequence: CASSFGMDTQYF. CDR3 DNA sequence: TGCGCCAGCAGCTTTGGGATGGATACGCAGTATTTT. V gene TRBV5-1 combines with J gene TRBJ2-3; no definite D call. CDR1 is SGHRS and CDR2 is YFSETQ in the germline V gene. The V and J ends lost 2 bases and 6 bases respectively, with 7 bases between them. CDR3 length: 12 amino acids.

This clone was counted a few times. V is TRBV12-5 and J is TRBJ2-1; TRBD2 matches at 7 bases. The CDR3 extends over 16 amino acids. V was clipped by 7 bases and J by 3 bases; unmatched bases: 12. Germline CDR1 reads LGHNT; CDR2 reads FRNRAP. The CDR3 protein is CASALSWASGYNEQFF. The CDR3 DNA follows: TGTGCTAGTGCCCTCTCGTGGGCTAGCGGCTACAATGAGCAGTTCTTC.

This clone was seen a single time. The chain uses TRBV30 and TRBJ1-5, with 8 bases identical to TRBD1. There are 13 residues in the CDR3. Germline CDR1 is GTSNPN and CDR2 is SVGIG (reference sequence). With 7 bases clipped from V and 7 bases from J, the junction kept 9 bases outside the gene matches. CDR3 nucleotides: TGTGCCTACGGACAGGGAGGACTGCAGCCCCAGCATTTT. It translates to CAYGQGGLQPQHF.

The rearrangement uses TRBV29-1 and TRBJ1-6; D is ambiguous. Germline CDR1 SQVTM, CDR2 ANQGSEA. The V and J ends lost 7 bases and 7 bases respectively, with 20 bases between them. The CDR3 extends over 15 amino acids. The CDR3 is CSAIISADTNSPLHF. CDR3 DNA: TGCAGCGCGATCATATCGGCGGATACCAATTCACCCCTCCACTTT.

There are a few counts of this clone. CDR3 amino acids: CASSLESGENEKLFF. DNA of the CDR3: TGTGCCAGCAGCTTGGAGTCAGGGGAGAATGAAAAACTGTTTTTT. The rearrangement joins TRBV5-6 to TRBJ1-4; tentatively, D is TRBD1 (6 bases). Trimming pared 0 bases from V and 5 bases from J, leaving 11 bases between. CDR1 is SGHDT and CDR2 is YYEEEE in the germline V gene. CDR3 length: 15 amino acids.

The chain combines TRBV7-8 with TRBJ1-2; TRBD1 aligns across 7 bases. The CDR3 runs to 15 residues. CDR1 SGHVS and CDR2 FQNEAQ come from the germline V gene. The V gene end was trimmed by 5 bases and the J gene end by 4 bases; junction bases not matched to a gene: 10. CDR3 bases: TGTGCCAGCAGCGGCTGGGAAGGGGGCATCTATGGCTACACCTTC. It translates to CASSGWEGGIYGYTF.

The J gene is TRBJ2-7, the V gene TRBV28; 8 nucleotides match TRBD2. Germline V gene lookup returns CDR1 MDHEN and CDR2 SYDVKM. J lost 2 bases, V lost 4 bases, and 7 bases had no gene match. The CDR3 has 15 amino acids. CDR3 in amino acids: CASSSRLARAYEQYF. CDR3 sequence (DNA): TGTGCCAGCAGTTCAAGACTAGCGCGGGCCTACGAGCAGTACTTC.

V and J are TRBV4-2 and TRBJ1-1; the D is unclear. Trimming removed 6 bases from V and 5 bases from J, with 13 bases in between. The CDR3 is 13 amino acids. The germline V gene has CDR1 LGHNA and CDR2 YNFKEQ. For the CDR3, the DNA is TGTGCCAGCAGTAGTTACAGTTCGACTGAAGCTTTCTTT. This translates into CASSSYSSTEAFF.

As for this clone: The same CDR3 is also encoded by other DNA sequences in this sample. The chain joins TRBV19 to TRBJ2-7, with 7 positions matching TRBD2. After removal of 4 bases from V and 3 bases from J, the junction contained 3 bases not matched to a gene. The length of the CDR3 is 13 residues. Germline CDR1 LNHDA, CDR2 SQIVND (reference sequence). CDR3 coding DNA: TGTGCCAGTAGTAGGGGAGGGAGCTACGAGCAGTACTTC. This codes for CASSRGGSYEQYF.

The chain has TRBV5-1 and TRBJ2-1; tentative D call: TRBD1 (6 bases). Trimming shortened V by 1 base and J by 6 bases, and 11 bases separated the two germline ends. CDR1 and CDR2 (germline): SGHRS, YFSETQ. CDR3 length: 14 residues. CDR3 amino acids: CASSLFGQLNEQFF. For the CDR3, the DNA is TGCGCCAGCAGCTTGTTCGGACAGCTCAATGAGCAGTTCTTC. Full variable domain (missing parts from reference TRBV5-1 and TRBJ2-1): KAGVTQTPRYLIKTRGQQVTLSCSPISGHRSVSWYQQTPGQGLQFLFEYFSETQRNKGNFPGRFSGRQFSNSRSEMNVSTLELGDSALYLCASSLFGQLNEQFFGPGTRLTVL.

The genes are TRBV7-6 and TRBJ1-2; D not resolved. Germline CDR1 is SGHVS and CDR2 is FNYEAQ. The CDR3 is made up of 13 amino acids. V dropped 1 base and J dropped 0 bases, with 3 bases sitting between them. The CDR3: CASSLGPNYGYTF. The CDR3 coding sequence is TGTGCCAGCAGCTTAGGCCCTAACTATGGCTACACCTTC. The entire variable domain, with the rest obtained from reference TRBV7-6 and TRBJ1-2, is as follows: GAGVSQSPRYKVTKRGQDVALRCDPISGHVSLYWYRQALGQGPEFLTYFNYEAQQDKSGLPNDRFSAERPEGSISTLTIQRTEQRDSAMYRCASSLGPNYGYTFGSGTRLTVV.

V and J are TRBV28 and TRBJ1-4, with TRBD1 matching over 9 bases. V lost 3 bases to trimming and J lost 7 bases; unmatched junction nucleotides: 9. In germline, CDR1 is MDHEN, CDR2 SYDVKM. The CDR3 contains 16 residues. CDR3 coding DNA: TGTGCCAGCAGTTTGGCAACAGGGGGCGCGAGTGAAAAACTGTTTTTT. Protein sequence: CASSLATGGASEKLFF.

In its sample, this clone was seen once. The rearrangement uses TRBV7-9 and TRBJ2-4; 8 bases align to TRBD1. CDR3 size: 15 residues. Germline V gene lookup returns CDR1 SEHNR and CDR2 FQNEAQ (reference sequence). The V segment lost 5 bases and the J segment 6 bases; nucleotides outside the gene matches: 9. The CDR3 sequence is CASSRQGWPPNIQYF. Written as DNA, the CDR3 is TGTGCCAGCAGCCGACAGGGGTGGCCCCCAAACATTCAGTACTTC. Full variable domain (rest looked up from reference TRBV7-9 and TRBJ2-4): DTGVSQNPRHKITKRGQNVTFRCDPISEHNRLYWYRQTLGQGPEFLTYFQNEAQLEKSRLLSDRFSAERPKGSFSTLEIQRTEQGDSAMYLCASSRQGWPPNIQYFGAGTRLSVL.

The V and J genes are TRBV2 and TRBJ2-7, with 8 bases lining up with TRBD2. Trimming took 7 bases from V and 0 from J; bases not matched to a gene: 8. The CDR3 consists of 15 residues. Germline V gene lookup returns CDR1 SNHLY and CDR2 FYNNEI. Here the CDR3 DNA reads TGTGCCAGCACCTTCGGGAGGGGGGGCTCCTACGAGCAGTACTTC. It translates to CASTFGRGGSYEQYF.

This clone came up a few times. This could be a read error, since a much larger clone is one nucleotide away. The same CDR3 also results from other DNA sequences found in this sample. The CDR3 is CASSLQYEQYF. DNA of the CDR3: TGTGCCAGCAGCTTACAGTACGAGCAGTACTTC. The V gene is TRBV11-2, the J gene TRBJ2-7; D not resolved. V lost 2 bases to trimming and J lost 4 bases, with 3 bases between them. The germline V gene encodes CDR1 SGHAT and CDR2 FQNNGV. This CDR3 is built from 11 residues. The complete variable domain, with remaining parts taken from reference TRBV11-2 and TRBJ2-7, reads EAGVAQSPRYKIIEKRQSVAFWCNPISGHATLYWYQQILGQGPKLLIQFQNNGVVDDSQLPKDRFSAERLKGVDSTLKIQPAKLEDSAVYLCASSLQYEQYFGPGTRLTVT.

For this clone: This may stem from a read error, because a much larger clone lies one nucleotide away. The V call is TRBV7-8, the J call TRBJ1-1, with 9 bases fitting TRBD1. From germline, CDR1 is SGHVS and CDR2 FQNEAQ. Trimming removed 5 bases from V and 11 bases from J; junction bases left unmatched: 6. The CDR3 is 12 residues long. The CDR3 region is CASSRDRERAFF. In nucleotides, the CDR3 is TGTGCCAGCAGCCGGGACAGGGAACGGGCTTTCTTT.

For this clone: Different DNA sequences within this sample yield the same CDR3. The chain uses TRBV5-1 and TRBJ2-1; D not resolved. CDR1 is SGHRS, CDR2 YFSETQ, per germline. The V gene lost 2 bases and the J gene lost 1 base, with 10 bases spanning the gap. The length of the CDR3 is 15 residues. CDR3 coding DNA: TGCGCCAGCAGCTTAGATAGAGTATCCTACAATGAGCAGTTCTTC. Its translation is CASSLDRVSYNEQFF.

CDR3 protein: CASSAAVYEQYF. CDR3 coding DNA: TGTGCCAGCAGTGCGGCAGTTTACGAGCAGTACTTC. The chain combines TRBV2 with TRBJ2-7; D is unclear. The germline V gene encodes CDR1 SNHLY and CDR2 FYNNEI. The ends were cut back, 4 bases at V and 4 bases at J, with 8 bases in the middle. The CDR3 loop spans 12 amino acids.